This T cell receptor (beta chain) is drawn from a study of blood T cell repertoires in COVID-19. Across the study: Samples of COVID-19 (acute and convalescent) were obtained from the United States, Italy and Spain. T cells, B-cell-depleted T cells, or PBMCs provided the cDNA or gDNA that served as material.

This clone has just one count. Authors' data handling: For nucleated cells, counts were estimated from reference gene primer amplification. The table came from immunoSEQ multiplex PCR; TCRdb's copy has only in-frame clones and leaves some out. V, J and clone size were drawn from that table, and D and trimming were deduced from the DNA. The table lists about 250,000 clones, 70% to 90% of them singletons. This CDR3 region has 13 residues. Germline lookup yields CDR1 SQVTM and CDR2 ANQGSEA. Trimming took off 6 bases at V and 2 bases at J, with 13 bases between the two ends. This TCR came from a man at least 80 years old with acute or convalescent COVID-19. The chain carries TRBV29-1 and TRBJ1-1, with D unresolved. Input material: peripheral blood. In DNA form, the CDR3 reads TGCAGCGTCGACACCATTCGTAACACTGAAGCTTTCTTT. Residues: CSVDTIRNTEAFF.